This T cell receptor (beta chain) was captured by sequencing in a study of T cells in Graves' hyperthyroidism and ophthalmopathy. Study-wide context: Blood from the periphery was taken at initial diagnosis, before any treatment.

With respect to this clonotype: Its antigen is as yet unknown.

Graves' hyperthyroidism without ophthalmopathy progression within 18 months was termed stable. Isolation of PBMCs was performed on 8.5 to 10 ml fresh peripheral blood. Study-level points and caveats: Appearing also in blood were most of the thyroid clonotypes expanded above 0.001.

The CDR3 is 12 residues long. Germline values: CDR1 KGHSH, CDR2 LQKENI. The V end lost 6 bases, the J end lost 6 bases, and 9 bases lay between the germline ends. TCR beta CDR3 regions were amplified from RNA transcripts. The HTBI primer set was used in a first-round RT-PCR of the TCR CDR3. TCRdb re-called the multiplex PCR reads with MiXCR, one entry per CDR3 protein. The repertoire holds 300,000 to 400,000 distinct CDR3 sequences, with over 11% as singletons. Sequences were obtained from blood. The rearrangement uses TRBV18 and TRBJ1-5; D unresolved. This clonotype originated in a woman aged 25-40 years with Graves' hyperthyroidism. CDR3 bases: TGTGCCAGCTCCCCTGAGAGTCAGCCCCAGCATTTT. Translated, it gives CASSPESQPQHF.